The 9 T cell receptor beta chains in this list originate from one sample, sequenced in a study of shared clonotypes between healthy human individuals. Sequenced by immunoSEQ multiplex PCR; TCRdb stores in-frame clones only, minus some. The table records roughly 1 million clones, around 74% of them present only once. The sequenced material came from memory CD4+ T cells sorted from blood. Sample subset: CD45RA-negative fraction. All receptors come from a man between 18 and 29 years old in good health.

This clone appeared a few times. V and J are TRBV5-6 and TRBJ2-5; 14 bases are a match to TRBD2. Germline CDR1 and CDR2: SGHDT and YYEEEE. Losses at the gene ends were 4 bases for V and 5 bases for J; bases not matched to a gene: 4. The length of the CDR3 is 15 residues. The CDR3 bases are TGTGCCAGCAGCCTGACTAGCGGGAGGGCGGAGACCCAGTACTTC. It is translated as CASSLTSGRAETQYF.

Concerning this clone: The likely explanation is a read error, given a far larger clone one base away. A read error is likely, as this CDR3 ends without the conserved phenylalanine or tryptophan. The chain uses TRBV2 and TRBJ2-7; D unresolved. The CDR3 contains 12 residues. V was cut by 8 bases and J by 3 bases, with 11 bases left in between. The germline CDR1 and CDR2 sequences are SNHLY and FYNNEI. The CDR3 is CASSHSYYEQYL. The CDR3 coding sequence is TGTGCCAGCTCGCACAGCTACTACGAGCAGTACCTC.

This clone was seen only once. The chain has TRBV6-6 and TRBJ1-1; TRBD1 might be the D (5 bases). Per germline, CDR1 MNHNY and CDR2 SVGAGI (reference sequence). With 5 bases removed from V and 10 bases from J, the gap between germline ends came to 11 bases. The CDR3 is made up of 11 amino acids. This CDR3 is CASSQGPTAFF. The CDR3 nucleotides read TGTGCCAGCAGTCAGGGACCAACAGCTTTCTTT.

The V call is TRBV27, the J call TRBJ2-3; 12 bases are a match to TRBD2. The CDR3 runs to 15 residues. V lost 6 bases, J lost 3 bases, and 4 bases stayed unmatched. Germline CDR1 and CDR2: MNHEY and SMNVEV (reference sequence). CDR3 sequence (DNA): TGTGCCAGCAGCTCGGGACTAGCGGGTACAGATACGCAGTATTTT. As protein: CASSSGLAGTDTQYF.

The rearrangement joins TRBV10-1 to TRBJ2-5; the D gene is possibly TRBD1 (5 bases). This CDR3 is built from 12 residues. Germline V gene lookup returns CDR1 WNHNN and CDR2 SYGVQD (reference sequence). The germline V and J ends were trimmed by 8 bases and 1 base, with 8 bases remaining between them. CDR3 coding DNA: TGCGCCAGCCCAGGGCCCCAAGAGACCCAGTACTTC. Protein: CASPGPQETQYF.

This clone was observed a single time. The rearrangement joins TRBV6-5 to TRBJ2-7, with D tentatively TRBD2 (6 bases). The CDR3 covers 14 residues. Germline CDR1 and CDR2: MNHEY and SVGAGI. Deletions cut 2 bases from V and 2 bases from J, with 10 bases between. The CDR3 coding sequence is TGTGCCAGCAGTTACAGGCCGGGGGCCTACGAGCAGTACTTC. Translation gives CASSYRPGAYEQYF.

The chain uses TRBV27 and TRBJ1-4; D not certain. The CDR3 contains 15 residues. Trimming took 3 bases from V and 10 from J, leaving 18 bases between them. CDR1 is MNHEY and CDR2 is SMNVEV in the germline V gene (reference sequence). DNA of the CDR3: TGTGCCAGCAGTTTGTTCGGGCAAACCCGAGGAAAACTGTTTTTT. It translates to CASSLFGQTRGKLFF.

The rearrangement uses TRBV6-6 and TRBJ2-5; the match to TRBD2 covers 9 bases. The CDR3 runs 14 residues. J lost 4 bases, V lost 6 bases, and 6 bases had no gene match. Germline V lookup: CDR1 MNHNY, CDR2 SVGAGI (reference sequence). The CDR3 sequence: CASSSRGGGETQYF. In DNA, the CDR3 is TGTGCCAGCAGCTCGCGGGGGGGCGGAGAGACCCAGTACTTC.

J is TRBJ2-6 and V is TRBV30; D perhaps matches TRBD2 (6 bases). The V end was cut by 5 bases, the J end by 1 base, with 9 bases between. This CDR3 spans 14 amino acids. Looked up from germline, CDR1 is GTSNPN and CDR2 is SVGIG (reference sequence). The DNA for the CDR3 is TGTGCCTGGGGGACTGTGTCTGGGGCCAACGTCCTGACTTTC. This codes for CAWGTVSGANVLTF.